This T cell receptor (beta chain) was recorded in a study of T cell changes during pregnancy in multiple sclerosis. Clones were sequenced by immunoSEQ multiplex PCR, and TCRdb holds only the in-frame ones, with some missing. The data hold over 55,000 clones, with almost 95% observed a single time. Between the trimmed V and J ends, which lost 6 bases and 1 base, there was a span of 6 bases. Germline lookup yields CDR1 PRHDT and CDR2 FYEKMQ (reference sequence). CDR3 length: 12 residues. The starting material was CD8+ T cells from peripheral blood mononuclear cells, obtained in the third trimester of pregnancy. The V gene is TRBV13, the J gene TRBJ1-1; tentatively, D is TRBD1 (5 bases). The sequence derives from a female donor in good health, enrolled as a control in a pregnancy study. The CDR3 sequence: CASRGRNTEAFF. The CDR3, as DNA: TGTGCCAGCAGGGGGCGGAACACTGAAGCTTTCTTT.